This passage covers 25 T cell receptor beta chains from one sample sequenced in a study of cytomegalovirus exposure and HLA in healthy donors. Primers: 60 Vbeta forward and 13 Jbeta reverse. Assay used: immunoSEQ multiplex PCR; TCRdb lists only in-frame clones, some missing. The sample carries approximately 150,000 clones, 65% to 80% recorded once. The sample consisted of PBMCs. Source of these receptors: a woman in her 30s in good health and CMV-seronegative.

This chain uses TRBV4-1 with TRBJ1-1; the match to TRBD1 covers 7 bases. The trim removed 4 bases at V and 6 bases at J, leaving 11 bases unmatched. The CDR3 extends over 15 amino acids. Germline V gene sequence: CDR1 MGHRA, CDR2 YSYEKL. CDR3 coding DNA: TGCGCCAGCAGCCTCATCAGGGGGGCGCGGGCTGAAGCTTTCTTT. This codes for CASSLIRGARAEAFF.

The rearrangement uses TRBV11-3 and TRBJ2-1; 10 bases match TRBD2. Germline loops: CDR1 SGHNT, CDR2 YENEEA. The CDR3 spans 17 residues. With V trimmed by 5 bases and J by 4 bases, 11 bases remained unmatched. This CDR3 reads CASSPGTSVNAYNEQFF. For the CDR3, the DNA is TGTGCCAGCAGCCCTGGGACTAGCGTTAATGCTTACAATGAGCAGTTCTTC.

The CDR3 is CASSQDLRGTGGEYEQYF. The CDR3 DNA reads TGCGCCAGCAGCCAAGATCTCAGGGGTACAGGGGGCGAGTACGAGCAGTACTTC. The V gene is TRBV4-3, the J gene TRBJ2-7; 9 nucleotides line up with TRBD1. V was clipped by 0 bases and J by 4 bases; unmatched bases: 13. CDR3 length equals 18 residues. The germline CDR1 and CDR2 sequences are LGHNA and YSLEER.

The chain couples TRBV18 to TRBJ2-7, with 7 positions matching TRBD2. The germline CDR1 and CDR2 sequences are KGHSH and LQKENI. This CDR3 contains 15 residues. V shed 6 bases, J shed 6 bases, and the junction held 14 bases outside the gene matches. Here the CDR3 reads CASSTFGGGIREQYF. CDR3 in DNA: TGTGCCAGCTCGACTTTTGGGGGGGGGATCCGCGAGCAGTACTTC.

CDR3 residues: CASSLSGSTPLHF. The CDR3 nucleotides are TGCGCCAGCAGCTTGTCAGGGTCGACACCCCTCCACTTT. V usage is TRBV5-1 and J usage is TRBJ1-6, with a tentative D call TRBD1 (5 bases). Trimming removed 1 base at V and 11 bases at J, with 10 bases between. This CDR3 is 13 amino acids long. CDR1 is SGHRS, CDR2 YFSETQ, per germline.

The chain joins TRBV19 to TRBJ1-2; tentatively, D is TRBD1 (6 bases). V was trimmed by 2 bases and J by 2 bases, leaving 18 bases between them. From germline, CDR1 is LNHDA and CDR2 SQIVND (reference sequence). This CDR3 region has 17 residues. Written as DNA, the CDR3 is TGTGCCAGTAGTATAAGAGGGGTCGACAGGAGGAACTATGGCTACACCTTC. Amino acids: CASSIRGVDRRNYGYTF.

The J gene is TRBJ1-1, the V gene TRBV18, with 8 bases aligning to TRBD1. Germline V gene data show CDR1 as KGHSH and CDR2 as LQKENI. J gave up 7 bases and V 4 bases, and 5 bases lay outside the gene matches. The CDR3 totals 13 residues. CDR3 bases: TGTGCCAGCTCACGCGGACAGGGAGGTGAAGCTTTCTTT. It translates to CASSRGQGGEAFF. Complete variable domain (other parts from reference TRBV18 and TRBJ1-1): NAGVMQNPRHLVRRRGQEARLRCSPMKGHSHVYWYRQLPEEGLKFMVYLQKENIIDESGMPKERFSAEFPKEGPSILRIQQVVRGDSAAYFCASSRGQGGEAFFGQGTRLTVV.

This chain connects TRBV4-1 to TRBJ2-7; 7 positions agree with TRBD1. The ends lost 0 bases at V and 5 bases at J; junction bases unmatched: 7. There are 15 residues in the CDR3. Germline CDR1 is MGHRA and CDR2 is YSYEKL. The CDR3 DNA reads as TGCGCCAGCAGCCAAGAGAACAGGGGTAGCGACGAGCAGTACTTC. Residues: CASSQENRGSDEQYF.

The gene calls are TRBV19 and TRBJ1-1, with D perhaps matching TRBD1 (6 bases). There are 16 residues in the CDR3. Germline V gene sequence: CDR1 LNHDA, CDR2 SQIVND (reference sequence). The germline V and J ends were trimmed by 4 bases and 0 bases, with 15 bases remaining between them. This CDR3 reads CASSKGHLLMNTEAFF. CDR3 nucleotides: TGTGCCAGTAGTAAGGGACACCTACTCATGAACACTGAAGCTTTCTTT.

The chain uses TRBV6-5 and TRBJ1-1, with TRBD1 matching over 9 bases. The V gene's germline CDR1 is MNHEY and CDR2 SVGAGI. V lost 6 bases and J lost 0; bases outside the gene matches: 5. CDR3 length: 15 residues. The DNA for the CDR3 is TGTGCCAGCAGCCGGACAGGGGTTATGAACACTGAAGCTTTCTTT. Its translation is CASSRTGVMNTEAFF.

J is TRBJ2-3 and V is TRBV14; 9 bases align to TRBD2. The trim removed 7 bases at V and 3 bases at J, leaving 17 bases unmatched. Germline V gene data show CDR1 as SGHDN and CDR2 as FVKESK. The CDR3 has 18 amino acids. CDR3 in amino acids: CASTSLAGPLKLTDTQYF. CDR3 bases: TGTGCCAGCACCTCGCTAGCGGGGCCCCTAAAGTTGACAGATACGCAGTATTTT.

The chain combines TRBV19 with TRBJ2-2, with D perhaps matching TRBD2 (5 bases). The CDR3 totals 17 residues. In germline, CDR1 is LNHDA, CDR2 SQIVND (reference sequence). Trimming cost V 1 base and J 4 bases, with 16 bases left between them. CDR3 sequence: CASSIGFRTSSTGELFF. In DNA, the CDR3 is TGTGCCAGTAGTATAGGGTTTAGGACTTCCTCCACCGGGGAGCTGTTTTTT.

This rearrangement joins TRBV30 to TRBJ2-3; maybe TRBD2 (7 bases). The CDR3 contains 16 residues. Germline V lookup: CDR1 GTSNPN, CDR2 SVGIG (reference sequence). V lost 0 bases to trimming and J lost 0 bases, with 13 bases between them. In DNA, the CDR3 is TGTGCCTGGAGTGTACTTGGGGGGGCGAGCACAGATACGCAGTATTTT. Protein product: CAWSVLGGASTDTQYF. Combining the CDR3 with reference TRBV30 and TRBJ2-3 gives the whole variable domain SQTIHQWPATLVQPVGSPLSLECTVEGTSNPNLYWYRQAAGRGLQLLFYSVGIGQISSEVPQNLSASRPQDRQFILSSKKLLLSDSGFYLCAWSVLGGASTDTQYFGPGTRLTVL.

This rearrangement joins TRBV9 to TRBJ2-1; 13 bases map to TRBD2. The V gene end was trimmed by 0 bases and the J gene end by 2 bases; junction bases not matched to a gene: 8. CDR1 and CDR2 (germline): SGDLS, YYNGEE. The CDR3 length is 19 residues. Written as DNA, the CDR3 is TGTGCCAGCAGCGTAGTAGTAGGGACTAGCGGGAACACCTACAATGAGCAGTTCTTC. As protein: CASSVVVGTSGNTYNEQFF.

In this sample, this clone turned up a few times. The chain joins TRBV28 to TRBJ2-1; 11 bases fit TRBD2. This CDR3 spans 16 amino acids. Germline loops: CDR1 MDHEN, CDR2 SYDVKM. V lost 5 bases, J lost 8 bases, and 11 bases stayed unmatched. CDR3: CASSPTGLAAFHEQFF. The CDR3, as DNA: TGTGCCAGCAGTCCTACGGGACTAGCGGCATTCCATGAGCAGTTCTTC.

This clone was detected once. The genes are TRBV21-1 and TRBJ1-1; the table's TRBD1 call for D was not verified on the DNA. TRBV21-1 counts as a pseudogene. The CDR3 is made up of 17 amino acids. CDR3 protein: CASSKEGQGGMNTEAFF. The CDR3, as DNA: TGTGCCAGCAGCAAAGAGGGACAGGGGGGAATGAACACTGAAGCTTTCTTT.

As for this clone: At one end the junction does not follow the germline gene, possibly because of a read error. The chain joins TRBV11-2 to TRBJ1-2, with D possibly TRBD1 on 6 matching bases. The germline gives CDR1 SGHAT, CDR2 FQNNGV. CDR3 length: 14 amino acids. In DNA, the CDR3 is TGTGCCAGCAGTTTAGACCCACAGGGTTCGGGCTACACCTTC. It is translated as CASSLDPQGSGYTF. Based on the CDR3 plus reference TRBV11-2 and TRBJ1-2, the full variable domain is EAGVAQSPRYKIIEKRQSVAFWCNPISGHATLYWYQQILGQGPKLLIQFQNNGVVDDSQLPKDRFSAERLKGVDSTLKIQPAKLEDSAVYLCASSLDPQGSGYTFGSGTRLTVV.

This chain joins TRBV5-1 and TRBJ2-5; 11 nucleotides match TRBD2. V trimming: 2 bases; J trimming: 2 bases; junction bases outside the gene matches: 5. The CDR3 runs 16 residues. Per the germline V gene, CDR1 is SGHRS and CDR2 is YFSETQ. The CDR3 coding sequence is TGCGCCAGCAGCTTTGTAGCGGGGGGGGGTCAAGAGACCCAGTACTTC. Protein product: CASSFVAGGGQETQYF.

This clone was detected only once. The chain joins TRBV18 to TRBJ1-5, with 10 bases lining up with TRBD1. Germline trimming cut 3 bases from V and 5 bases from J; bases unmatched to any gene: 1. CDR3 size: 14 residues. The germline gives CDR1 KGHSH, CDR2 LQKENI. The DNA of the CDR3 is TGTGCCAGCTCACCGACAGGGGGCCATCAGCCCCAGCATTTT. Translated, it gives CASSPTGGHQPQHF.

The chain couples TRBV5-6 to TRBJ2-7, with D possibly being TRBD1 (6 bases). Between the trimmed V and J ends, which lost 4 bases and 2 bases, there was a span of 16 bases. Germline V lookup: CDR1 SGHDT, CDR2 YYEEEE. There are 15 residues in the CDR3. The CDR3 bases are TGTGCCAGCAGCCCGACTGGCAGGGGTGCCTACGAGCAGTACTTC. Translation gives CASSPTGRGAYEQYF.

The chain recombines TRBV14 with TRBJ1-5; D may be TRBD1 (5 bases). The V gene's germline CDR1 is SGHDN and CDR2 FVKESK. This CDR3 region has 16 residues. V was pared by 3 bases and J by 0 bases, with 12 bases between. In DNA form, the CDR3 reads TGTGCCAGCAGCCACTGTTTAGACAGTAGCAATCAGCCCCAGCATTTT. It encodes CASSHCLDSSNQPQHF.

The V and J genes are TRBV7-3 and TRBJ2-2, with 9 bases that match TRBD1. The CDR3 totals 15 residues. Trimming at V came to 5 bases and at J to 4 bases, leaving 5 bases not matched to a gene. Germline CDR1 is SGHTA and CDR2 is FQGTGA. In DNA form, the CDR3 reads TGTGCCAGCAGCGAACGACAGGGGGGCACCGGGGAGCTGTTTTTT. It is translated as CASSERQGGTGELFF.

The V and J genes are TRBV5-1 and TRBJ2-1; maybe TRBD2 (5 bases). The V gene's germline CDR1 is SGHRS and CDR2 YFSETQ. The V end was cut by 1 base, the J end by 0 bases, with 11 bases between. This CDR3 has 16 residues. This CDR3 reads CASSLTLGSSYNEQFF. As DNA, the CDR3 is TGCGCCAGCAGCTTGACCTTAGGGAGCTCCTACAATGAGCAGTTCTTC.

The chain joins TRBV5-1 to TRBJ1-3; D may be TRBD1 (6 bases). The V gene's germline CDR1 is SGHRS and CDR2 YFSETQ. The CDR3 is 16 amino acids. Trimming removed 4 bases at V and 0 bases at J, with 14 bases between. CDR3 amino acids: CASSLRQAGSGNTIYF. DNA for the CDR3: TGCGCCAGCAGCCTCCGACAGGCCGGCTCTGGAAACACCATATATTTT.

The J gene is TRBJ2-7, the V gene TRBV7-8; 10 bases are a match to TRBD1. CDR3 length: 13 amino acids. Germline CDR1 SGHVS, CDR2 FQNEAQ. Trimming took 6 bases from V and 5 from J; bases not matched to a gene: 4. The CDR3 reads CASRTGGYHEQYF. DNA of the CDR3: TGTGCCAGCAGGACAGGGGGCTACCACGAGCAGTACTTC.